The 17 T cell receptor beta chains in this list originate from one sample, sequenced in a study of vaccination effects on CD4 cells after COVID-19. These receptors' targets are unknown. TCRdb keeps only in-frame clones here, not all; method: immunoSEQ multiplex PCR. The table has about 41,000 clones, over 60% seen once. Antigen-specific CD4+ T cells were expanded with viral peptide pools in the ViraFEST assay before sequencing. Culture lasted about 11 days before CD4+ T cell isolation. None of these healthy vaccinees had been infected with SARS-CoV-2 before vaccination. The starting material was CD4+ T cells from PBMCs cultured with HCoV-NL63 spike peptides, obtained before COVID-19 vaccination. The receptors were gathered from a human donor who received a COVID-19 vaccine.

CDR3 loop: CASKRQGWNNQPQHF. CDR3 nucleotide sequence: TGTGCCAGCAAAAGACAGGGCTGGAACAATCAGCCCCAGCATTTT. The chain couples TRBV6-6 to TRBJ1-5, with TRBD1 matching 7 bases. This CDR3 has 15 residues. The V gene's germline CDR1 is MNHNY and CDR2 SVGAGI (reference sequence). J lost 3 bases, V lost 7 bases, and 9 bases had no gene match.

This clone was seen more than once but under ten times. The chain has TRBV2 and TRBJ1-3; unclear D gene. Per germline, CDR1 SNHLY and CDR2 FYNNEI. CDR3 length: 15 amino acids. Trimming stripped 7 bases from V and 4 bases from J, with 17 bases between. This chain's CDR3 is CASTLSGVAGNTIYF. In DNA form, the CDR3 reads TGTGCCAGCACCCTTAGCGGGGTCGCAGGAAACACCATATATTTT.

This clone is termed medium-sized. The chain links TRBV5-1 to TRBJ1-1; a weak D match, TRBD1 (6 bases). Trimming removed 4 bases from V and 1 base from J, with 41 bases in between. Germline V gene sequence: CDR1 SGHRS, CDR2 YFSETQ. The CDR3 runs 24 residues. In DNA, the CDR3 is TGCGCCAGCAGCCACCCGTCAGGGGACCTAAAATCTATTGGCTTAGAGTGGAAGAACACTGAAGCTTTCTTT. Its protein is CASSHPSGDLKSIGLEWKNTEAFF.

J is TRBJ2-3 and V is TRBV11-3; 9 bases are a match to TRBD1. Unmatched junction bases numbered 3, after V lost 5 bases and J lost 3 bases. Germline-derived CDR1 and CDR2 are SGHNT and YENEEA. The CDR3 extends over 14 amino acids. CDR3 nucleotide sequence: TGTGCCAGCAGCCGGGACAGGGCAACAGATACGCAGTATTTT. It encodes CASSRDRATDTQYF.

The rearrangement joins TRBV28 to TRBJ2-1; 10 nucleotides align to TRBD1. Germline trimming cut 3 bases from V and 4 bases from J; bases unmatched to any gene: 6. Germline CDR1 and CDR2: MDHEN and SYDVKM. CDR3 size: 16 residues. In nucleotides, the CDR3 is TGTGCCAGCAGTTTGTCGGGACAGGGGAAATACAATGAGCAGTTCTTC. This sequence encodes CASSLSGQGKYNEQFF.

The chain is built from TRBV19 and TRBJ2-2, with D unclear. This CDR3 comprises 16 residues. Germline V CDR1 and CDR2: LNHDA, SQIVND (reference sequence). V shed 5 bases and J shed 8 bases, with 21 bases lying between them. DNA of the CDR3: TGTGCCAGTAGTGGCCCCCTAACGCAGGTTCGGGGGGAGCTGTTTTTT. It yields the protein CASSGPLTQVRGELFF. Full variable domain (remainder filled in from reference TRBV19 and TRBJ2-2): DGGITQSPKYLFRKEGQNVTLSCEQNLNHDAMYWYRQDPGQGLRLIYYSQIVNDFQKGDIAEGYSVSREKKESFPLTVTSAQKNPTAFYLCASSGPLTQVRGELFFGEGSRLTVL.

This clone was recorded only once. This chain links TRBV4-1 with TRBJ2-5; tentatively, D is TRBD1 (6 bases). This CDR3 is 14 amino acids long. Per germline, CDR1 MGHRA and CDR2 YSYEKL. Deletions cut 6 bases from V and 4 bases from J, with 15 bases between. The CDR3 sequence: CASSLYRDGETQYF. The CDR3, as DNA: TGCGCCAGCAGTCTTTACAGGGATGGAGAGACCCAGTACTTC.

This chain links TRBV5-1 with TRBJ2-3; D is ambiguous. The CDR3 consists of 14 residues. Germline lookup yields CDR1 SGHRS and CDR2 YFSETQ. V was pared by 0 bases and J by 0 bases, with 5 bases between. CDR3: CASSLGPSTDTQYF. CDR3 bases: TGCGCCAGCAGCTTGGGCCCCAGCACAGATACGCAGTATTTT.

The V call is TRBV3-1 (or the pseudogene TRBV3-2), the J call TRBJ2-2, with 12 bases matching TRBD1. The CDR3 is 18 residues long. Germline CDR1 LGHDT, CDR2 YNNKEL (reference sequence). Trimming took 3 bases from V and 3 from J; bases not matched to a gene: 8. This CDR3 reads CASSQTSGQGAHTGELFF. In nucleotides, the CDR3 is TGTGCCAGCAGCCAGACCTCGGGACAGGGGGCGCACACCGGGGAGCTGTTTTTT.

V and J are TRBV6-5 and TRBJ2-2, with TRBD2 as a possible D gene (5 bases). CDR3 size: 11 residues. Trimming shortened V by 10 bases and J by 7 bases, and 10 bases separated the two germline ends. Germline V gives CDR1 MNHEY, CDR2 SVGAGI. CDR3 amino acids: CATGGYGELFF. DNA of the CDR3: TGTGCCACCGGAGGCTACGGGGAGCTGTTTTTT.

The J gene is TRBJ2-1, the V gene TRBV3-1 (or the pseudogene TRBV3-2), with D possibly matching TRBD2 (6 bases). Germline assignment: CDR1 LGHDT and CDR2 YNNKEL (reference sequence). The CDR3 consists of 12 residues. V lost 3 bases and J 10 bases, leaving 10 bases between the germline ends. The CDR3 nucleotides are TGTGCCAGCAGCCATGGGGGGAGGGAGCAGTTCTTC. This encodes CASSHGGREQFF.

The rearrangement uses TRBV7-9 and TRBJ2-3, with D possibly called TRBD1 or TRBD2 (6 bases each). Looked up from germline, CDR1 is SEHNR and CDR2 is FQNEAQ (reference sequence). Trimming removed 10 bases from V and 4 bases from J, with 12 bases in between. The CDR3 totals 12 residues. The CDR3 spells CATEGGPDTQYF. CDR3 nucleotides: TGTGCCACCGAGGGGGGACCAGATACGCAGTATTTT.

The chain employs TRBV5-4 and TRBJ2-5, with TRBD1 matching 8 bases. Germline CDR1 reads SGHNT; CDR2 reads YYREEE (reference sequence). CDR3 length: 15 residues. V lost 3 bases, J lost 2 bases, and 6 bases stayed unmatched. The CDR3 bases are TGTGCCAGCAGCTCTACGACAGGGGCTCAAGAGACCCAGTACTTC. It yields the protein CASSSTTGAQETQYF. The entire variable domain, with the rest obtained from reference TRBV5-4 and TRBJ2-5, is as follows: ETGVTQSPTHLIKTRGQQVTLRCSSQSGHNTVSWYQQALGQGPQFIFQYYREEENGRGNFPPRFSGLQFPNYSSELNVNALELDDSALYLCASSSTTGAQETQYFGPGTRLLVL.

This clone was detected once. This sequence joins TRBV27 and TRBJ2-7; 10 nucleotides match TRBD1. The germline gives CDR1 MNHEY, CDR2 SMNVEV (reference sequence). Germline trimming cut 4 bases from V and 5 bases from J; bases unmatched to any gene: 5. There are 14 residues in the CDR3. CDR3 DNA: TGTGCCAGCAGTTCTCGACAGGGGGCCCACGAGCAGTACGTC. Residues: CASSSRQGAHEQYV.

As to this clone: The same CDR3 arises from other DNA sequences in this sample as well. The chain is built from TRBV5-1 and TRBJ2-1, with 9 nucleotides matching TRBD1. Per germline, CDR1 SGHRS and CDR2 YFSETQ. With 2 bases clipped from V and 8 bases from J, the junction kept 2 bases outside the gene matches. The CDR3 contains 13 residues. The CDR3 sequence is CASSLQGADEQFF. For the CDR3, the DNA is TGCGCCAGCAGCTTACAGGGGGCCGATGAGCAGTTCTTC.

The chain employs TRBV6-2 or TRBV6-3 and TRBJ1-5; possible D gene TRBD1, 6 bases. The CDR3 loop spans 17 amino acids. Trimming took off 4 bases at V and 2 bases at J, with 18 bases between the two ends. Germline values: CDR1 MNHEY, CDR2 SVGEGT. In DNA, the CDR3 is TGTGCCAGCAGTTTCCATCTACAGGGATTGGGCAATCAGCCCCAGCATTTT. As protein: CASSFHLQGLGNQPQHF.

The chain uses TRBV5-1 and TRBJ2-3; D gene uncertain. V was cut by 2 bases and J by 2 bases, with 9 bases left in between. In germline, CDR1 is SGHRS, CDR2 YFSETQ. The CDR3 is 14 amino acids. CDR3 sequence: CASSFTANTDTQYF. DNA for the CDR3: TGCGCCAGCAGCTTTACGGCAAACACAGATACGCAGTATTTT. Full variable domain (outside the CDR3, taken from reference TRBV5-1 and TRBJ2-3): KAGVTQTPRYLIKTRGQQVTLSCSPISGHRSVSWYQQTPGQGLQFLFEYFSETQRNKGNFPGRFSGRQFSNSRSEMNVSTLELGDSALYLCASSFTANTDTQYFGPGTRLTVL.